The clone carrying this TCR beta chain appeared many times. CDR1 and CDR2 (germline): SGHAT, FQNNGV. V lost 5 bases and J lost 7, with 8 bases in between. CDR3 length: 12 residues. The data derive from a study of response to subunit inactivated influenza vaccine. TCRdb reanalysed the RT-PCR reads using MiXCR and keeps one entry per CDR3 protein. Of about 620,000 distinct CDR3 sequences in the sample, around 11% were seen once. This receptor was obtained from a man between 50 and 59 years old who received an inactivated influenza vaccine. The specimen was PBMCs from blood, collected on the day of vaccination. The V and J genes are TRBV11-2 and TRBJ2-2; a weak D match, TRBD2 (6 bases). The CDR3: CASSRRGGELFF. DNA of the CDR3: TGTGCCAGCAGCCGGCGGGGCGGGGAGCTGTTTTTT. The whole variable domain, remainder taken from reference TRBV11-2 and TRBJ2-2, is EAGVAQSPRYKIIEKRQSVAFWCNPISGHATLYWYQQILGQGPKLLIQFQNNGVVDDSQLPKDRFSAERLKGVDSTLKIQPAKLEDSAVYLCASSRRGGELFFGEGSRLTVL.